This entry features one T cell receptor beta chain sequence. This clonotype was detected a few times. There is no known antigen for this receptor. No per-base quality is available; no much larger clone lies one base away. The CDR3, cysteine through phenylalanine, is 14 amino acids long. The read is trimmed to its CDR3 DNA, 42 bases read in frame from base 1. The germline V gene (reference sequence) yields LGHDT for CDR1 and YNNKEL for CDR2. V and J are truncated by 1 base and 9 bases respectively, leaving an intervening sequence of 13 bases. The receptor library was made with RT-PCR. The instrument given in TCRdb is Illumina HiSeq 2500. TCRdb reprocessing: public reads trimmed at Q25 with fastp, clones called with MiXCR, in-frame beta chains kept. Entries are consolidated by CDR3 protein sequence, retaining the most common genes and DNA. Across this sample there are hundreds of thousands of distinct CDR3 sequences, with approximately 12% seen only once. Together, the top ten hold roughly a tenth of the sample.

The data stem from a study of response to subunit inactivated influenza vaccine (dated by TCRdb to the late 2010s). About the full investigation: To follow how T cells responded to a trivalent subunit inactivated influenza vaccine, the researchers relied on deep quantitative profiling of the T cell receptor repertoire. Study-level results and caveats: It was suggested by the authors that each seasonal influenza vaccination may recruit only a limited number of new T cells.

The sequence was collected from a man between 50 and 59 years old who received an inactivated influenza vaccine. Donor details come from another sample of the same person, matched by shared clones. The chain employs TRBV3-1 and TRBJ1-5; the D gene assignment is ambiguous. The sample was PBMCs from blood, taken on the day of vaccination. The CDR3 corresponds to CASSQGRTSGPQHF. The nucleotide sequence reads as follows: TGTGCCAGCAGCCAAGGACGGACTTCGGGGCCCCAGCATTTT. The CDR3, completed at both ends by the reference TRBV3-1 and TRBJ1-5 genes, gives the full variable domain DTAVSQTPKYLVTQMGNDKSIKCEQNLGHDTMYWYKQDSKKFLKIMFSYNNKELIINETVPNRFSPKSPDKAHLNLHINSLELGDSAVYFCASSQGRTSGPQHFGDGTRLSIL.